This T cell receptor beta chain appears in the sequencing data of a study of shared clonotypes between healthy human individuals. Clones were sequenced by immunoSEQ multiplex PCR, and TCRdb holds only the in-frame ones, with some missing. The repertoire holds some 1,900,000 clones, with approximately 94% as singletons. It was CD45RO-negative cells, positively selected for CCR7, that made up naive CD8 cells, with terminally differentiated effector memory CD45RA+ cells excluded. The CDR3 has 18 residues. J gave up 4 bases and V 0 bases, and 12 bases lay outside the gene matches. Germline lookup yields CDR1 SNHLY and CDR2 FYNNEI.

The J gene is TRBJ1-3, the V gene TRBV2; 7 positions match TRBD1. The source material was naive CD8+ T cells sorted from blood. The sequence was collected from a man younger than 35 in good health. CDR3 nucleotides: TGTGCCAGCAGTGAAGCGTGGAGACAGGGACCGACAGGAAACACCATATATTTT. It translates to CASSEAWRQGPTGNTIYF.